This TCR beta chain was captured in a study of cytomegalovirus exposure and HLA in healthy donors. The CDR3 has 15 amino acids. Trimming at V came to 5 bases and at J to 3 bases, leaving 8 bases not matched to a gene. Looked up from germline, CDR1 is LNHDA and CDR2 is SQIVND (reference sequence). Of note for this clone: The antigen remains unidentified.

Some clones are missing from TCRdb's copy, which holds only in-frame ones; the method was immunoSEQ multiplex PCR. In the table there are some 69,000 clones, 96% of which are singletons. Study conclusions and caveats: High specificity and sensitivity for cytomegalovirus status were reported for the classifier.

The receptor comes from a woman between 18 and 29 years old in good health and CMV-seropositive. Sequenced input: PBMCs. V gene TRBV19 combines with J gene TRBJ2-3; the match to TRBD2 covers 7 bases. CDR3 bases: TGTGCCAGTAGTGAAGGACTAGGGGAGACAGATACGCAGTATTTT. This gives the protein CASSEGLGETDTQYF.